This T cell receptor (beta chain) was found in a study of blood T cell repertoires in COVID-19. The wider study: The cDNA or gDNA used as material had been derived from T cells, B-cell-depleted T cells, or PBMCs.

Original methodology: Quantification of nucleated cells was approximated via reference gene primer amplification. Generated by immunoSEQ multiplex PCR, the TCRdb table keeps only in-frame clones and is missing some. Clone size and V and J calls were adopted from that table, with D and trimming inferred from the DNA. In the table there are 200,000 to 250,000 clones, almost 90% of which are singletons. This CDR3 is built from 13 residues. The ends were cut back, 10 bases at V and 7 bases at J, with 20 bases in the middle. From germline, CDR1 is MNHEY and CDR2 SMNVEV (reference sequence). The source of this sequence is a young man who had been exposed to COVID-19. V gene TRBV27 combines with J gene TRBJ2-7; D might be TRBD1 (6 bases). The sequenced sample was PBMCs or T cells enriched from blood (not recorded which). The CDR3 bases are TGTGCCACCCGGACAGCCCTCGGTGGGGAGCAGTACTTC. Translating it yields CATRTALGGEQYF.